This TCR beta chain was documented in a study of cytomegalovirus exposure and HLA in healthy donors. Between the trimmed V and J ends, which lost 7 bases and 5 bases, there was a span of 9 bases. The CDR3 has 12 amino acids. Germline-derived CDR1 and CDR2 are MNHNS and SASEGT. Clones were sequenced by immunoSEQ multiplex PCR, and TCRdb holds only the in-frame ones, with some missing. Of 250,000 to 400,000 clones listed, about nine tenths are singletons. This clone occurred a few times. The source material was PBMCs. This TCR came from a woman aged 25 to 39 in good health and CMV-seropositive. The J gene is TRBJ1-5, the V gene TRBV6-1; tentatively, D is TRBD1 (5 bases). In DNA form, the CDR3 reads TGTGCCAGCACGGTGGGGGATCAGCCCCAGCATTTT. This codes for CASTVGDQPQHF.